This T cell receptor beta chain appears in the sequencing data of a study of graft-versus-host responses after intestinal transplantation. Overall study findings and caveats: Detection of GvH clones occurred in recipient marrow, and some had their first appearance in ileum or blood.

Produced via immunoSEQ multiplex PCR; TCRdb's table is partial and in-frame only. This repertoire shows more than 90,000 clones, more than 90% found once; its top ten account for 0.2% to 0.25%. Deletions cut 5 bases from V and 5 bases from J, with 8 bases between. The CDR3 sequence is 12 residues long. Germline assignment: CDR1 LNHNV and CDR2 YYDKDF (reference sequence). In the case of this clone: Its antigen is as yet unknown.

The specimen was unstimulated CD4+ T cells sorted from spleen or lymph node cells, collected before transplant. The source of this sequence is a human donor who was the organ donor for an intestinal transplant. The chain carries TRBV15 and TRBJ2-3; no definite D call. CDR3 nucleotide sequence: TGTGCCACCAGCGAGCTGGGAGATACGCAGTATTTT. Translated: CATSELGDTQYF.